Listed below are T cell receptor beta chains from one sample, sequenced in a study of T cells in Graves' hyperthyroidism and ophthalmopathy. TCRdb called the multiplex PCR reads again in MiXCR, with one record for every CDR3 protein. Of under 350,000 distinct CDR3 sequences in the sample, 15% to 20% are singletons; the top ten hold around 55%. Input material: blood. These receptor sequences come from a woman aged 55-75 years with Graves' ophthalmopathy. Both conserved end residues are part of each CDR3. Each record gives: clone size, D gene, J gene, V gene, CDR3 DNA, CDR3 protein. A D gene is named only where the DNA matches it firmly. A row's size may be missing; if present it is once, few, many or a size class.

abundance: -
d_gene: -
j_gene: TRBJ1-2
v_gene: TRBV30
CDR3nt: TGTGCCTGGAGTGGGGACTCTTATAGTCGCTATGGCTACACCTTC
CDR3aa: CAWSGDSYSRYGYTF

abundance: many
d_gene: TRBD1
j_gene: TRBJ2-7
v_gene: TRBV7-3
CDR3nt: TGTGCCAGCAGCCCCGGGACAGAGACCTACGAGCAGTACTTC
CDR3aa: CASSPGTETYEQYF

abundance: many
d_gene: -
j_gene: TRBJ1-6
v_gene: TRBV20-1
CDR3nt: TGCAGTGCTAGAGCGGGGGGCGCCTATAATTCACCCCTCCACTTT
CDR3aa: CSARAGGAYNSPLHF

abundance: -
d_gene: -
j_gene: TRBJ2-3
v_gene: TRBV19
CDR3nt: TGTGCCAGTACCCTCGCCAGAAACACAGATACGCAGTATTTT
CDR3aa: CASTLARNTDTQYF

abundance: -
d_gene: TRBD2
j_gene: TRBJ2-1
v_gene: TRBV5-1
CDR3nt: TGCGCCAGCAGCTTGGTTGCGGGAGTGGGTAATGAGCAGTTCTTC
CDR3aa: CASSLVAGVGNEQFF

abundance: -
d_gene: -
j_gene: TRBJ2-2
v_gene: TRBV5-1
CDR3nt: TGCGCCAGCAGCTTGGGCCTAGATAACACCGGGGAGCTGCTTTTT
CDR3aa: CASSLGLDNTGELLF

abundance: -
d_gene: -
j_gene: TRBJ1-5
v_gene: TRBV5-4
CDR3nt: TGTGCCAGCAGCTTGGGGGGGACGGAGAATCAGCCCCAGCATTTT
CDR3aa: CASSLGGTENQPQHF

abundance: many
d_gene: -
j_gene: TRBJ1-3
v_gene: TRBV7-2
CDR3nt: TGTGCCAGCAGCCTCGGGAGGGGAAACACCATATATTTT
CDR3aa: CASSLGRGNTIYF

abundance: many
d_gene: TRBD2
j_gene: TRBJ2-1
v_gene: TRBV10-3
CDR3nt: TGTGCCATTAAGCGGGGGGATAACAATGAGCAGTTCTTC
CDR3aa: CAIKRGDNNEQFF

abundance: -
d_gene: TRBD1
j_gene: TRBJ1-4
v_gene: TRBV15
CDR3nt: TGTGCCACCATGACAGGGGGCGCGGGTAATGAAAAACTGTTTTTT
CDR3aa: CATMTGGAGNEKLFF

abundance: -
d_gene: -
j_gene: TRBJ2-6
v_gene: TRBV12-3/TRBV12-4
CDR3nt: TGTGCCAGCAGTCAGGGGGCCAACGTCCTGACTTTC
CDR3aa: CASSQGANVLTF

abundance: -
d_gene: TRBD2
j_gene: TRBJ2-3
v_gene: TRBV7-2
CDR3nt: TGTGCCAGCAGCACACTAGGACTAGCGGGACTCACAGATACGCAGTATTTT
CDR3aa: CASSTLGLAGLTDTQYF

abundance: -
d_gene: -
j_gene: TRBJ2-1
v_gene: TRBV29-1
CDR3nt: TGCAGCGTTGATGGCTTGAAGCAGTTCTTC
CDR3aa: CSVDGLKQFF

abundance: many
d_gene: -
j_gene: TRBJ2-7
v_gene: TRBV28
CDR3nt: TGTGCCAGCGGTAATGCCTGGGGGGCTTCCTACGAGCAGTACTTC
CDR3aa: CASGNAWGASYEQYF

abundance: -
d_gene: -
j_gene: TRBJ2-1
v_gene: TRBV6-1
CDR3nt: TGTGCCAGCAGTGGAGAAGGGGGCAATGAGCAGTTCTTC
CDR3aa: CASSGEGGNEQFF